Listed below are T cell receptor beta chains from one sample, sequenced in a study of cytomegalovirus exposure and HLA in healthy donors. Profiled with immunoSEQ multiplex PCR; TCRdb holds only in-frame clones, not every one. The sample shows around 190,000 clones, roughly 77% of them seen only once. The source material was PBMCs. The receptor set was obtained from a woman aged 25 to 39 in good health and CMV-seronegative. Each CDR3 is given with its conserved first and last residue. A D gene is named only where the DNA matches it firmly. Size tells how often a clone was seen (once, few, many) or the class of an expanded clone, and some rows leave it out.

V: TRBV11-2; size: NA; J: TRBJ2-3; D: NA; CDR3: CASSSVRGGGGLTDTQYF; DNA: TGTGCCAGCAGCTCCGTAAGAGGGGGAGGGGGGCTCACAGATACGCAGTATTTT
V: TRBV5-5; size: NA; J: TRBJ1-1; D: NA; CDR3: CASSLAESTEAFF; DNA: TGTGCCAGCAGCTTGGCTGAGAGCACTGAAGCTTTCTTT
V: TRBV30; size: NA; J: TRBJ1-5; D: NA; CDR3: CAWSPLDPLQPQHF; DNA: TGTGCCTGGAGTCCCCTAGATCCTCTTCAGCCCCAGCATTTT
V: TRBV19; size: NA; J: TRBJ2-2; D: TRBD1; CDR3: CASKGQGVNTGELFF; DNA: TGTGCCAGTAAGGGACAGGGGGTGAACACCGGGGAGCTGTTTTTT
V: TRBV5-1; size: NA; J: TRBJ1-2; D: TRBD1; CDR3: CASSSGQVDYGYTF; DNA: TGCGCCAGCAGCTCCGGACAGGTGGACTATGGCTACACCTTC
V: TRBV6-5; size: NA; J: TRBJ2-2; D: TRBD2; CDR3: CASSRTSGGTGELFF; DNA: TGTGCCAGCAGTCGGACTAGCGGGGGGACCGGGGAGCTGTTTTTT
V: TRBV6-5; size: NA; J: TRBJ2-7; D: TRBD1; CDR3: CASSYSGTVSYEQYF; DNA: TGTGCCAGCAGTTACTCCGGGACAGTGTCCTACGAGCAGTACTTC
V: TRBV4-1; size: NA; J: TRBJ1-3; D: NA; CDR3: CASSRPWELGGNTIYF; DNA: TGCGCCAGCAGCCGCCCTTGGGAGCTAGGTGGAAACACCATATATTTT
V: TRBV6-5; size: NA; J: TRBJ1-1; D: NA; CDR3: CASRRDKLNTEAFF; DNA: TGTGCCAGCAGACGGGACAAGTTGAACACTGAAGCTTTCTTT
V: TRBV19; size: NA; J: TRBJ2-3; D: TRBD2; CDR3: CASSIGSGGAADTQYF; DNA: TGTGCCAGTAGTATAGGCAGCGGGGGGGCGGCAGATACGCAGTATTTT
V: TRBV18; size: NA; J: TRBJ1-4; D: TRBD1; CDR3: CASSRNRGSTNEKLFF; DNA: TGTGCCAGCTCACGGAACAGGGGCTCAACTAATGAAAAACTGTTTTTT
V: TRBV25-1; size: NA; J: TRBJ1-3; D: TRBD1; CDR3: CASSADRGLGDTIYF; DNA: TGTGCCAGCAGTGCAGACAGGGGGCTTGGAGACACCATATATTTT
V: TRBV6-1; size: NA; J: TRBJ1-3; D: NA; CDR3: CASTPRADSGNTIYF; DNA: TGTGCCAGCACTCCAAGAGCGGATAGTGGAAACACCATATATTTT
V: TRBV5-5; size: NA; J: TRBJ2-7; D: TRBD1; CDR3: CASSLGQGAYEQYF; DNA: TGTGCCAGCAGCCTCGGACAGGGGGCGTACGAGCAGTACTTC
V: TRBV2; size: NA; J: TRBJ1-4; D: TRBD1; CDR3: CASLTSTGGTNEELFF; DNA: TGTGCCAGCCTCACTTCCACAGGGGGAACTAATGAAGAACTGTTTTTT
V: TRBV14; size: NA; J: TRBJ1-2; D: TRBD1; CDR3: CASSSRTGALSNYGYTF; DNA: TGTGCCAGCAGCTCAAGGACAGGGGCCCTCTCAAACTATGGCTACACCTTC
V: TRBV6-6; size: NA; J: TRBJ1-1; D: NA; CDR3: CASSYSISWAEAFF; DNA: TGTGCCAGCAGTTACTCGATTAGCTGGGCTGAAGCTTTCTTT
V: TRBV7-2; size: NA; J: TRBJ1-1; D: NA; CDR3: CASSFTTTDTEAFF; DNA: TGTGCCAGCAGCTTTACAACTACGGACACTGAAGCTTTCTTT
V: TRBV14; size: NA; J: TRBJ2-3; D: TRBD2; CDR3: CASSQGRGGRTDTQYF; DNA: TGTGCCAGCAGCCAGGGGCGGGGGGGCCGCACAGATACGCAGTATTTT
V: TRBV10-1; size: NA; J: TRBJ1-1; D: NA; CDR3: CASSESPGTEAFF; DNA: TGCGCCAGCAGTGAGTCCCCGGGCACTGAAGCTTTCTTT
V: TRBV30; size: NA; J: TRBJ2-1; D: TRBD2; CDR3: CAWSKSLSGGARNEQFF; DNA: TGTGCCTGGAGTAAGAGTTTGAGCGGGGGGGCGCGGAATGAGCAGTTCTTC
V: TRBV6-1; size: NA; J: TRBJ2-7; D: NA; CDR3: CASSEIRRQGYEQYF; DNA: TGTGCCAGCAGTGAAATTAGGCGGCAGGGCTACGAGCAGTACTTC
V: TRBV6-5; size: many; J: TRBJ2-7; D: TRBD1; CDR3: CASYGSERGHSYF; DNA: TGTGCCAGTTACGGATCGGAGAGGGGGCACTCGTACTTC
V: TRBV6-1; size: NA; J: TRBJ1-5; D: TRBD1; CDR3: CASSDNTGGNQPQHF; DNA: TGTGCCAGCAGTGATAATACAGGGGGCAATCAGCCCCAGCATTTT
V: TRBV2; size: NA; J: TRBJ2-1; D: TRBD1; CDR3: CASSDIRGRNEQFF; DNA: TGTGCCAGCAGTGATATCAGGGGGCGCAATGAGCAGTTCTTC
V: TRBV2; size: few; J: TRBJ2-7; D: NA; CDR3: CASSEASVPSYEQYF; DNA: TGTGCCAGCAGTGAAGCCAGTGTTCCTTCCTACGAGCAGTACTTC
V: TRBV27; size: NA; J: TRBJ2-1; D: NA; CDR3: CASSSPAGYNEQFF; DNA: TGTGCCAGCAGTTCCCCAGCGGGTTACAATGAGCAGTTCTTC
V: TRBV11-2; size: NA; J: TRBJ2-2; D: NA; CDR3: CASSITGELFF; DNA: TGTGCCAGCAGCATAACCGGGGAGCTGTTTTTT
V: TRBV30; size: NA; J: TRBJ1-1; D: TRBD1; CDR3: CAWSIPPTGGAFF; DNA: TGTGCCTGGAGTATTCCTCCGACAGGGGGTGCTTTCTTT
V: TRBV19; size: NA; J: TRBJ1-1; D: TRBD1; CDR3: CASGQTGGSTEAFF; DNA: TGTGCCAGTGGACAGACAGGGGGTTCCACTGAAGCTTTCTTT
V: TRBV7-9; size: NA; J: TRBJ1-2; D: TRBD1; CDR3: CASSLVGQGNYGYTF; DNA: TGTGCCAGCAGCTTAGTGGGACAGGGGAACTATGGCTACACCTTC
V: TRBV7-6; size: NA; J: TRBJ1-5; D: TRBD1; CDR3: CASSRTGDAYQPQHF; DNA: TGTGCCAGCAGCCGTACAGGGGACGCCTATCAGCCCCAGCATTTT
V: TRBV29-1; size: many; J: TRBJ1-2; D: TRBD1; CDR3: CSVESRGANYGYTF; DNA: TGCAGCGTTGAATCCAGGGGGGCCAACTATGGCTACACCTTC
V: TRBV19; size: NA; J: TRBJ2-7; D: TRBD2; CDR3: CASAFKGGFYEQYF; DNA: TGTGCCAGCGCCTTTAAGGGAGGGTTCTACGAGCAGTACTTC
V: TRBV27; size: NA; J: TRBJ1-1; D: TRBD1; CDR3: CASSLFGTGTPEAFF; DNA: TGTGCCAGCAGTTTGTTTGGGACAGGGACCCCTGAAGCTTTCTTT
V: TRBV5-4; size: NA; J: TRBJ1-1; D: NA; CDR3: CASSPGTPARNTEAFF; DNA: TGTGCCAGCAGCCCCGGGACACCTGCGAGGAACACTGAAGCTTTCTTT
V: TRBV19; size: once; J: TRBJ1-5; D: TRBD1; CDR3: CASSRRDRGGSNQPQHF; DNA: TGTGCCAGTAGTCGGAGGGACAGGGGCGGGAGCAATCAGCCCCAGCATTTT
V: TRBV18; size: few; J: TRBJ2-4; D: TRBD1; CDR3: CASLTGFGNIQYF; DNA: TGTGCCAGCTTGACAGGGTTTGGGAACATTCAGTACTTC
V: TRBV30; size: NA; J: TRBJ2-7; D: TRBD2; CDR3: CAWRVTGTSALPPYEQYF; DNA: TGTGCCTGGAGGGTTACGGGGACTAGCGCATTACCTCCCTACGAGCAGTACTTC
V: TRBV30; size: NA; J: TRBJ2-3; D: NA; CDR3: CACRGGNTDTQYF; DNA: TGTGCCTGTAGAGGGGGAAACACAGATACGCAGTATTTT
V: TRBV7-3; size: NA; J: TRBJ2-7; D: NA; CDR3: CASSPTPAYEQYF; DNA: TGTGCCAGCAGCCCGACTCCAGCGTACGAGCAGTACTTC
V: TRBV27; size: NA; J: TRBJ1-2; D: TRBD1; CDR3: CASSLLGQGAGYGYTF; DNA: TGTGCCAGCAGTTTATTGGGACAGGGGGCCGGCTATGGCTACACCTTC
V: TRBV4-1; size: NA; J: TRBJ2-3; D: TRBD2; CDR3: CASSQGGGSTSTDTQYF; DNA: TGCGCCAGCAGCCAAGGGGGGGGGTCTACTAGCACAGATACGCAGTATTTT
V: TRBV6-1; size: NA; J: TRBJ2-7; D: NA; CDR3: CASSVNGAGRLLSYEQYF; DNA: TGTGCCAGCAGTGTGAACGGAGCGGGCCGTCTTCTCTCCTACGAGCAGTACTTC
V: TRBV5-6; size: NA; J: TRBJ2-3; D: TRBD2; CDR3: CASSWAASGSGTDTQYF; DNA: TGTGCCAGCAGCTGGGCGGCTAGCGGGAGTGGCACAGATACGCAGTATTTT
V: TRBV6-6; size: NA; J: TRBJ1-2; D: NA; CDR3: CASSYNDPRGYTF; DNA: TGTGCCAGCAGTTACAACGACCCGCGGGGCTACACCTTC
V: TRBV19; size: once; J: TRBJ2-1; D: TRBD1; CDR3: CASSIAGTGVNEQFF; DNA: TGTGCCAGTAGTATTGCCGGGACAGGGGTCAATGAGCAGTTCTTC
V: TRBV30; size: NA; J: TRBJ2-5; D: TRBD1; CDR3: CAWSVQDREHQETQYF; DNA: TGTGCCTGGAGTGTACAGGACAGGGAGCACCAAGAGACCCAGTACTTC
V: TRBV30; size: NA; J: TRBJ2-7; D: TRBD2; CDR3: CAWSEVSGGSEQYF; DNA: TGTGCCTGGAGCGAGGTTAGCGGGGGGAGCGAGCAGTACTTC
V: TRBV2; size: NA; J: TRBJ2-3; D: TRBD2; CDR3: CASRVGAGGLEDTQYF; DNA: TGTGCCAGCAGGGTTGGGGCGGGAGGGTTAGAGGATACGCAGTATTTT
V: TRBV6-5; size: NA; J: TRBJ2-2; D: TRBD2; CDR3: CASSYLAGVDTGELFF; DNA: TGTGCCAGCAGTTACTTAGCGGGGGTGGACACCGGGGAGCTGTTTTTT
V: TRBV7-8; size: NA; J: TRBJ1-2; D: NA; CDR3: CASSSPEGIYGYTF; DNA: TGTGCCAGCAGCTCGCCGGAGGGTATCTATGGCTACACCTTC
V: TRBV30; size: NA; J: TRBJ1-4; D: NA; CDR3: CARTHGTRTHEKLFF; DNA: TGTGCCAGAACTCACGGAACACGGACACATGAAAAACTGTTTTTT
V: TRBV5-1; size: NA; J: TRBJ1-2; D: TRBD1; CDR3: CASSPDRAYGYTF; DNA: TGCGCCAGCAGCCCGGACAGGGCCTATGGCTACACCTTC
V: TRBV6-5; size: once; J: TRBJ1-1; D: NA; CDR3: CASSLRLQGRRTEAFF; DNA: TGTGCCAGCAGTTTACGGTTGCAGGGGCGGAGGACTGAAGCTTTCTTT